The 11 T cell receptor beta chains below all came from one sample that was sequenced in a study of cytomegalovirus exposure and HLA in healthy donors. Primers: 60 Vbeta forward and 13 Jbeta reverse. Here immunoSEQ multiplex PCR was the method, and the copy in TCRdb shows in-frame clones only, minus some. The table shows some 250,000 clones, with about 80% occurring only once. Sequencing input: PBMCs. The receptors here all came from a woman aged 60-75 years in good health and CMV-seropositive.

The gene calls are TRBV4-2 and TRBJ2-5; TRBD2 matches 7 bases. V lost 3 bases to trimming and J lost 5 bases; unmatched junction nucleotides: 6. The CDR3 spans 14 residues. The V gene's germline CDR1 is LGHNA and CDR2 YNFKEQ. CDR3 region: CASSQPGLRETQYF. The CDR3 DNA reads as TGTGCCAGCAGCCAGCCGGGACTACGGGAGACCCAGTACTTC.

The CDR3 protein is CASSLVTGDVTEAFF. DNA of the CDR3: TGTGCCAGCAGCTTGGTGACGGGGGACGTGACTGAAGCTTTCTTT. The V gene is TRBV5-6, the J gene TRBJ1-1; D might be TRBD1 (5 bases). Germline V lookup: CDR1 SGHDT, CDR2 YYEEEE. The CDR3 consists of 15 residues. V was cut by 0 bases and J by 5 bases, with 14 bases left in between.

The chain recombines TRBV7-6 with TRBJ1-1; no clear D. Trimming shortened V by 1 base and J by 1 base, and 13 bases separated the two germline ends. This CDR3 spans 16 amino acids. In germline, CDR1 is SGHVS, CDR2 FNYEAQ. The CDR3 spells CASSLGARGKNTEAFF. In DNA, the CDR3 is TGTGCCAGCAGCTTAGGGGCGCGGGGTAAGAACACTGAAGCTTTCTTT.

This clone was picked up a small number of times. V gene TRBV6-5 combines with J gene TRBJ1-1, with D unclear. Trimming shortened V by 10 bases and J by 5 bases, and 11 bases separated the two germline ends. Germline CDR1 is MNHEY and CDR2 is SVGAGI. This CDR3 is 11 amino acids long. The CDR3 nucleotides read TGTGCCACCGGGAGAGGGACTGAAGCTTTCTTT. Its translation: CATGRGTEAFF.

This clone was detected a few times. This chain joins TRBV11-2 and TRBJ2-7, with 8 bases that match TRBD1. V dropped 5 bases and J dropped 2; count of bases not matched to a gene: 5. Germline V gene lookup returns CDR1 SGHAT and CDR2 FQNNGV. The CDR3 totals 14 residues. The CDR3 sequence: CASSVRDRTYEQYF. CDR3 bases: TGTGCCAGCAGCGTCCGGGACAGGACCTACGAGCAGTACTTC. The full variable domain, with the rest looked up from reference TRBV11-2 and TRBJ2-7, is EAGVAQSPRYKIIEKRQSVAFWCNPISGHATLYWYQQILGQGPKLLIQFQNNGVVDDSQLPKDRFSAERLKGVDSTLKIQPAKLEDSAVYLCASSVRDRTYEQYFGPGTRLTVT.

This chain links TRBV19 with TRBJ2-1, with D maybe TRBD2 (6 bases). This CDR3 has 14 residues. Germline loops: CDR1 LNHDA, CDR2 SQIVND (reference sequence). The germline V and J ends were trimmed by 3 bases and 4 bases, with 10 bases remaining between them. The CDR3 nucleotides are TGTGCCAGTAGTATTCGGGACTCATACAATGAGCAGTTCTTC. This gives the protein CASSIRDSYNEQFF. Full variable domain (rest looked up from reference TRBV19 and TRBJ2-1): DGGITQSPKYLFRKEGQNVTLSCEQNLNHDAMYWYRQDPGQGLRLIYYSQIVNDFQKGDIAEGYSVSREKKESFPLTVTSAQKNPTAFYLCASSIRDSYNEQFFGPGTRLTVL.

The genes are TRBV6-5 and TRBJ2-7; possibly TRBD1 for D (7 bases). This CDR3 contains 16 residues. The V gene's germline CDR1 is MNHEY and CDR2 SVGAGI. V lost 4 bases, J lost 3 bases, and 19 bases lay in between. The CDR3 reads CASSSTGDLPYYEQYF. The CDR3 bases are TGTGCCAGCAGTTCCACAGGGGACTTACCTTACTACGAGCAGTACTTC.

This clone appeared a single time. V is TRBV14 and J is TRBJ2-3; 11 nucleotides align to TRBD2. Per the germline V gene, CDR1 is SGHDN and CDR2 is FVKESK. Trimming took 6 bases from V and 2 from J; bases not matched to a gene: 7. The length of the CDR3 is 16 residues. DNA for the CDR3: TGTGCCAGCAGTTTTGGACTAGCGGGCTTCACAGATACGCAGTATTTT. Its translation: CASSFGLAGFTDTQYF.

This clone was picked up a small number of times. Germline is not matched at one junction end, which may reflect a read error. V is TRBV7-9 and J is TRBJ1-1; 7 nucleotides match TRBD1. The CDR3 length is 17 residues. Germline CDR1 reads SEHNR; CDR2 reads FQNEAQ (reference sequence). CDR3 region: CSSSLAGGRYLNTEAFF. CDR3 nucleotides: TGTTCCAGCAGCTTGGCAGGGGGGAGATACTTGAACACTGAAGCTTTCTTT.

The chain couples TRBV6-5 to TRBJ2-5; 10 nucleotides align to TRBD2. Germline V gene lookup returns CDR1 MNHEY and CDR2 SVGAGI. The trim removed 5 bases at V and 5 bases at J, leaving 5 bases unmatched. The CDR3 length is 14 residues. CDR3 nucleotides: TGTGCCAGCAGTCGAGCGGGAGGGCTGGAGACCCAGTACTTC. It encodes CASSRAGGLETQYF.

V is TRBV6-1 and J is TRBJ2-2, with 12 positions matching TRBD2. The CDR3 extends over 21 amino acids. Germline V gene data show CDR1 as MNHNS and CDR2 as SASEGT. The J segment lost 4 bases and the V segment lost 0 bases, leaving 15 bases of the junction unmatched. CDR3 loop: CASSEAGLPSGRASGTGELFF. DNA of the CDR3: TGTGCCAGCAGTGAAGCCGGATTGCCTAGCGGGAGGGCTTCGGGCACCGGGGAGCTGTTTTTT.